The 30 T cell receptor beta chains below come from one sample, sequenced in a study of cytomegalovirus exposure and HLA in healthy donors. The PCR had 60 Vbeta and 13 Jbeta primers. Here immunoSEQ multiplex PCR was the method, and the copy in TCRdb shows in-frame clones only, minus some. This table has around 170,000 clones, around 80% appearing once. Sequenced material: PBMCs. The source is a woman aged 50 to 65 in good health and CMV-seropositive.

The chain has TRBV28 and TRBJ2-7; TRBD1 matches 9 bases. Germline CDR1 is MDHEN and CDR2 is SYDVKM. There are 15 residues in the CDR3. After removal of 5 bases from V and 3 bases from J, the junction contained 8 bases not matched to a gene. The CDR3 DNA follows: TGTGCCAGCAGTAGTGCGGGACAGGGAGGCTACGAGCAGTACTTC. As protein: CASSSAGQGGYEQYF.

The chain has TRBV9 and TRBJ2-2; 7 bases line up with TRBD2. The V gene's germline CDR1 is SGDLS and CDR2 YYNGEE. The CDR3 has 16 residues. V gave up 1 base and J gave up 1 base; unmatched junction bases: 4. This CDR3 reads CASSVTSGVNTGELFF. The CDR3 DNA reads TGTGCCAGCAGCGTAACAAGCGGGGTGAACACCGGGGAGCTGTTTTTT.

The J gene is TRBJ2-1, the V gene TRBV5-1; maybe TRBD1 (6 bases). V lost 4 bases to trimming and J lost 5 bases, with 10 bases between them. CDR3 size: 13 residues. The germline V gene has CDR1 SGHRS and CDR2 YFSETQ. In DNA form, the CDR3 reads TGCGCCAGCAGCATCGGACAGAACAATGAGCAGTTCTTC. Its translation: CASSIGQNNEQFF.

V and J are TRBV5-1 and TRBJ1-4; maybe TRBD1 (6 bases). Germline values: CDR1 SGHRS, CDR2 YFSETQ. The CDR3 runs 14 residues. Between the trimmed V and J ends, which lost 5 bases and 5 bases, there was a span of 13 bases. The CDR3 region is CASRAGAANEKLFF. The CDR3 nucleotides read TGCGCCAGCAGGGCAGGGGCGGCAAATGAAAAACTGTTTTTT.

The V gene is TRBV28, the J gene TRBJ1-6; D is perhaps TRBD1 (5 bases). Germline CDR1 and CDR2: MDHEN and SYDVKM. V was cut by 2 bases and J by 1 base, with 9 bases left in between. This CDR3 region has 16 residues. CDR3 region: CASSLPRGSYNSPLHF. In nucleotides, the CDR3 is TGTGCCAGCAGTTTACCTCGGGGGTCCTATAATTCACCCCTCCACTTT.

The CDR3 protein is CASSYAGQGGQPQHF. The CDR3 nucleotides read TGTGCCAGCAGTTACGCCGGACAGGGAGGTCAGCCCCAGCATTTT. The gene calls are TRBV6-6 and TRBJ1-5; 8 bases map to TRBD1. The CDR3 has 15 residues. CDR1 is MNHNY and CDR2 is SVGAGI in the germline V gene (reference sequence). V lost 2 bases to trimming and J lost 6 bases; unmatched junction nucleotides: 6.

This chain connects TRBV9 to TRBJ2-3; maybe TRBD2 (5 bases). The CDR3 has 13 residues. The germline CDR1 and CDR2 sequences are SGDLS and YYNGEE. V shed 3 bases and J shed 3 bases, with 8 bases lying between them. The CDR3 coding sequence is TGTGCCAGCAGCGCCGTAGCGACAGATACGCAGTATTTT. It yields the protein CASSAVATDTQYF.

V and J are TRBV27 and TRBJ1-2, with D maybe TRBD1 (6 bases). Germline V CDR1 and CDR2: MNHEY, SMNVEV (reference sequence). V was pared by 3 bases and J by 3 bases, with 11 bases between. The CDR3 consists of 14 residues. For the CDR3, the DNA is TGTGCCAGCAGTTTGGGTGGGGGCTACTATGGCTACACCTTC. Protein sequence: CASSLGGGYYGYTF.

Comments on this clone: Germline is not matched at one junction end, which may reflect a read error. The DNA of the CDR3 is TGTTCCAGCAGCTTACAGTATTGCACCTTC. Its translation: CSSSLQYCTF. The chain links TRBV7-9 to TRBJ1-2; no clear D. The germline V gene encodes CDR1 SEHNR and CDR2 FQNEAQ (reference sequence). The CDR3 extends over 10 amino acids.

This chain uses TRBV7-2 with TRBJ2-2; 11 bases line up with TRBD2. Germline CDR1 SGHTA, CDR2 FQGNSA. The CDR3 is made up of 18 amino acids. V shed 5 bases, J shed 0 bases, and the junction held 8 bases outside the gene matches. In DNA, the CDR3 is TGTGCCAGCAGCGGCCGTTATAGCGGGAGGGCGAACACCGGGGAGCTGTTTTTT. Translated: CASSGRYSGRANTGELFF. The variable domain in full, with the rest retrieved from reference TRBV7-2 and TRBJ2-2, is GAGVSQSPSNKVTEKGKDVELRCDPISGHTALYWYRQSLGQGLEFLIYFQGNSAPDKSGLPSDRFSAERTGGSVSTLTIQRTQQEDSAVYLCASSGRYSGRANTGELFFGEGSRLTVL.

This chain connects TRBV7-3 to TRBJ1-5; 9 bases are shared with TRBD1. J was trimmed by 2 bases and V by 8 bases; bases with no gene match: 10. The CDR3 length is 16 residues. Per germline, CDR1 SGHTA and CDR2 FQGTGA. The CDR3 protein is CASLKRGQGCNQPQHF. The DNA for the CDR3 is TGTGCCAGCTTAAAAAGGGGACAGGGTTGCAATCAGCCCCAGCATTTT.

The chain combines TRBV18 with TRBJ2-6; 14 bases align to TRBD2. The CDR3 consists of 20 residues. The V gene end was trimmed by 5 bases and the J gene end by 0 bases; junction bases not matched to a gene: 9. The germline V gene has CDR1 KGHSH and CDR2 LQKENI. The CDR3 region is CASSSRTSGGFDSGANVLTF. In DNA form, the CDR3 reads TGTGCCAGCTCATCGAGGACTAGCGGGGGGTTCGACTCTGGGGCCAACGTCCTGACTTTC.

The rearrangement joins TRBV5-4 to TRBJ1-1, with 9 bases lining up with TRBD1. V was clipped by 2 bases and J by 12 bases; unmatched bases: 11. Germline loops: CDR1 SGHNT, CDR2 YYREEE (reference sequence). The CDR3 loop spans 14 amino acids. The CDR3 sequence is CASSFTGTGFGTFF. The CDR3, as DNA: TGTGCCAGCAGCTTCACCGGGACAGGGTTTGGGACTTTCTTT.

The V gene is TRBV5-1, the J gene TRBJ1-1; 11 nucleotides agree with TRBD1. The CDR3 extends over 15 amino acids. CDR1 and CDR2 from the germline V gene are SGHRS and YFSETQ. Trimming cost V 5 bases and J 1 base; bases outside gene matches: 4. For the CDR3, the DNA is TGCGCCAGCAGGCGGGACAGGGGGGCGAACACTGAAGCTTTCTTT. It yields the protein CASRRDRGANTEAFF.

This chain connects TRBV11-2 to TRBJ2-5, with 12 bases aligning to TRBD1. V lost 4 bases and J lost 3; bases outside the gene matches: 6. From germline, CDR1 is SGHAT and CDR2 FQNNGV. The length of the CDR3 is 16 residues. Here the CDR3 reads CASSYGTGGLKETQYF. The CDR3 nucleotides are TGTGCCAGCAGCTACGGGACAGGGGGCTTGAAAGAGACCCAGTACTTC.

The rearrangement joins TRBV7-8 to TRBJ2-1; TRBD2 matches 14 bases. CDR1 and CDR2 from the germline V gene are SGHVS and FQNEAQ. This CDR3 region has 14 residues. V shed 4 bases, J shed 9 bases, and the junction held 2 bases outside the gene matches. The CDR3: CASSWTSGGSEQFF. The CDR3 DNA is TGTGCCAGCAGCTGGACTAGCGGGGGGAGTGAGCAGTTCTTC.

This clone has more than one count but fewer than ten. The DNA of the CDR3 is TGTGCCAGCAATGAAAGAGGGAACCCCTCTGGGGCCAACGTCCTGACTTTC. It is translated as CASNERGNPSGANVLTF. The rearrangement links TRBV28 to TRBJ2-6; TRBD2 might be the D (5 bases). Germline CDR1 is MDHEN and CDR2 is SYDVKM. The V end was cut by 7 bases, the J end by 0 bases, with 16 bases between. The CDR3 runs 17 residues. Based on the CDR3 plus reference TRBV28 and TRBJ2-6, the full variable domain is DVKVTQSSRYLVKRTGEKVFLECVQDMDHENMFWYRQDPGLGLRLIYFSYDVKMKEKGDIPEGYSVSREKKERFSLILESASTNQTSMYLCASNERGNPSGANVLTFGAGSRLTVL.

The chain is built from TRBV5-5 and TRBJ1-1, with D possibly TRBD1 on 5 matching bases. V was cut by 4 bases and J by 0 bases, with 16 bases left in between. The CDR3 contains 16 residues. Germline V gene lookup returns CDR1 SGHKS and CDR2 YYEKEE (reference sequence). CDR3: CASSLAGYPMNTEAFF. The CDR3 nucleotides read TGTGCCAGCAGCCTTGCAGGGTACCCCATGAACACTGAAGCTTTCTTT.

CDR3 sequence reads: CASSLYRNNEQFF. The CDR3 DNA sequence: TGTGCCAGCAGTTTATACAGAAACAATGAGCAGTTCTTC. J is TRBJ2-1 and V is TRBV27; D is uncertain. CDR1 MNHEY and CDR2 SMNVEV come from the germline V gene (reference sequence). CDR3 length: 13 amino acids. The germline V and J ends were trimmed by 1 base and 5 bases, with 6 bases remaining between them.

CDR3 in amino acids: CASSSYGTQYF. In nucleotides, the CDR3 is TGTGCCAGCAGTTCATACGGGACGCAGTATTTT. V and J are TRBV28 and TRBJ2-3; D not certain. The CDR3 is 11 amino acids. Looked up from germline, CDR1 is MDHEN and CDR2 is SYDVKM. V dropped 4 bases and J dropped 9 bases, with 8 bases sitting between them. The variable domain in full, with the rest retrieved from reference TRBV28 and TRBJ2-3, is DVKVTQSSRYLVKRTGEKVFLECVQDMDHENMFWYRQDPGLGLRLIYFSYDVKMKEKGDIPEGYSVSREKKERFSLILESASTNQTSMYLCASSSYGTQYFGPGTRLTVL.

This sequence joins TRBV7-9 and TRBJ1-2, with a possible D match to TRBD1 (6 bases). Trimming took off 7 bases at V and 4 bases at J, with 16 bases between the two ends. Germline lookup yields CDR1 SEHNR and CDR2 FQNEAQ (reference sequence). The CDR3 is 14 residues long. Written as DNA, the CDR3 is TGTGCCAGCAACTCCCAGGACAGCATCTATGGCTACACCTTC. Translated, it gives CASNSQDSIYGYTF.

The V and J genes are TRBV9 and TRBJ2-3, with 8 nucleotides matching TRBD2. V shed 0 bases, J shed 0 bases, and the junction held 3 bases outside the gene matches. The germline V gene has CDR1 SGDLS and CDR2 YYNGEE. The CDR3 is 16 residues long. CDR3 nucleotide sequence: TGTGCCAGCAGCGTAGCGGGGGGGATTAGCACAGATACGCAGTATTTT. It encodes CASSVAGGISTDTQYF.

This sequence joins TRBV7-8 and TRBJ1-3, with TRBD1 matching 8 bases. Germline CDR1 SGHVS, CDR2 FQNEAQ. The CDR3 sequence is 17 residues long. The V segment lost 4 bases and the J segment 0 bases; nucleotides outside the gene matches: 8. The CDR3, as DNA: TGTGCCAGCAGCTACGGACAGGGCCCTCTCTCTGGAAACACCATATATTTT. It translates to CASSYGQGPLSGNTIYF.

V gene TRBV7-2 combines with J gene TRBJ2-5; 9 nucleotides match TRBD2. Looked up from germline, CDR1 is SGHTA and CDR2 is FQGNSA. V lost 3 bases, J lost 8 bases, and 7 bases stayed unmatched. The CDR3 has 14 amino acids. CDR3 coding DNA: TGTGCCAGCAGCTTCGGCGGGGGGGTTTTAACCCAGTACTTC. Amino acid sequence: CASSFGGGVLTQYF.

The V call is TRBV7-3, the J call TRBJ1-1, with no clear D. The V end was cut by 0 bases, the J end by 4 bases, with 15 bases between. The CDR3 covers 16 residues. Germline V lookup: CDR1 SGHTA, CDR2 FQGTGA. The CDR3 loop reads CASSLTPGLGGTEAFF. The CDR3 DNA sequence: TGTGCCAGCAGCTTAACTCCCGGGTTAGGAGGCACTGAAGCTTTCTTT.

The chain has TRBV27 and TRBJ2-5; D might be TRBD2 (6 bases). CDR3 length: 13 residues. Trimming left V 2 bases short and J 4 bases short, with 8 bases between. The germline gives CDR1 MNHEY, CDR2 SMNVEV (reference sequence). CDR3: CASSLLGGETQYF. The CDR3 DNA reads as TGTGCCAGCAGTTTACTCGGGGGAGAGACCCAGTACTTC.

CDR3 bases: TGTGCCACCACCACGGGACTAGCGCAGTTAGACATTCAGTACTTC. This translates into CATTTGLAQLDIQYF. V is TRBV6-6 and J is TRBJ2-4, with TRBD2 identical over 10 bases. The CDR3 sequence is 15 residues long. V lost 10 bases to trimming and J lost 8 bases; unmatched junction nucleotides: 14. Germline V gives CDR1 MNHNY, CDR2 SVGAGI (reference sequence).

The chain couples TRBV4-2 to TRBJ2-1, with TRBD2 identical over 9 bases. The CDR3 contains 16 residues. V shed 3 bases and J 6 bases; nucleotides not matched to a gene: 9. In germline, CDR1 is LGHNA, CDR2 YNFKEQ. The CDR3 is CASSHLSGRRVNEQFF. The CDR3 region has the DNA TGTGCCAGCAGCCACCTAAGCGGGAGGCGGGTCAATGAGCAGTTCTTC.

The genes are TRBV15 and TRBJ2-5, with D possibly being TRBD1 (6 bases). CDR3 size: 14 residues. The ends were cut back, 1 base at V and 4 bases at J, with 10 bases in the middle. The germline V gene encodes CDR1 LNHNV and CDR2 YYDKDF (reference sequence). CDR3 in DNA: TGTGCCACCAGCAGAGGAGGGGGTGGAGAGACCCAGTACTTC. Residues: CATSRGGGGETQYF. The whole variable domain, filled in from reference TRBV15 and TRBJ2-5, reads DAMVIQNPRYQVTQFGKPVTLSCSQTLNHNVMYWYQQKSSQAPKLLFHYYDKDFNNEADTPDNFQSRRPNTSFCFLDIRSPGLGDTAMYLCATSRGGGGETQYFGPGTRLLVL.

This clone was seen a handful of times. The genes are TRBV6-5 and TRBJ1-4; 7 bases align to TRBD1. The CDR3 spans 15 residues. Germline-derived CDR1 and CDR2 are MNHEY and SVGAGI. With V trimmed by 4 bases and J by 6 bases, 8 bases remained unmatched. CDR3 loop: CASSFQGGEYEKLFF. The CDR3 DNA is TGTGCCAGCAGTTTCCAAGGGGGCGAATATGAAAAACTGTTTTTT.